These T cell receptor beta chains were read from a single sample in a study of T-cell memory formation after mild COVID-19. In TCRdb, the 5' RACE reads were re-called with MiXCR into one record per CDR3 protein. The sample has about 470,000 distinct CDR3 sequences, 20% to 25% seen once. Sample: PBMCs or a T cell subset sorted from them (not recorded which). Every receptor here comes from an adult woman who had mild COVID-19 (a few samples of this study predate the infection). Cell type and time point are not known. CDR3s include the opening cysteine and the closing phenylalanine or tryptophan. Each record gives: J gene, V gene, D gene, clone size, CDR3 DNA, CDR3 protein. D genes are given only for firm matches. Size tells how often a clone was seen (once, few, many) or the class of an expanded clone, and some rows leave it out.

J gene: TRBJ1-6
V gene: TRBV3-1
D gene: NA
clone size: NA
CDR3 DNA: TGTGCCAGCAGCCAAGGGAGCGTGGGGAATTCACCCCTCCACTTT
CDR3 protein: CASSQGSVGNSPLHF

J gene: TRBJ2-2
V gene: TRBV20-1
D gene: NA
clone size: NA
CDR3 DNA: TGCAGTGCTGCTACTGGAATGGGGGACACCGGGGAGCTGTTTTTT
CDR3 protein: CSAATGMGDTGELFF

J gene: TRBJ1-5
V gene: TRBV7-9
D gene: NA
clone size: NA
CDR3 DNA: TGTGCCAGCAGTCCCCAGGGCCAGCCCCAGCATTTT
CDR3 protein: CASSPQGQPQHF

J gene: TRBJ2-7
V gene: TRBV7-9
D gene: NA
clone size: few
CDR3 DNA: TGTGCCAGCAGCCTCGGACCCGACCACGAGCAGTACTTC
CDR3 protein: CASSLGPDHEQYF

J gene: TRBJ1-1
V gene: TRBV7-6
D gene: TRBD1
clone size: few
CDR3 DNA: TGTGCCAGCAGTCAAGCAGGGGGTCAGTCTTTCTTT
CDR3 protein: CASSQAGGQSFF

J gene: TRBJ2-2
V gene: TRBV7-3
D gene: NA
clone size: many
CDR3 DNA: TGTGCCAGCAGCCCTACAGGGTACCCCGGGGAGCTGTTTTTT
CDR3 protein: CASSPTGYPGELFF

J gene: TRBJ2-7
V gene: TRBV6-5
D gene: TRBD1
clone size: NA
CDR3 DNA: TGTGCCAGCAGTTACTCGAGGCGCGGGACAGGGTCGGACTTC
CDR3 protein: CASSYSRRGTGSDF

J gene: TRBJ2-5
V gene: TRBV11-1
D gene: TRBD2
clone size: few
CDR3 DNA: TGTGCCAGCAGCTTATCACGGGGTAGCGGGAGCGGAGAGACCCAGTACTTC
CDR3 protein: CASSLSRGSGSGETQYF

J gene: TRBJ2-1
V gene: TRBV7-2
D gene: NA
clone size: NA
CDR3 DNA: TGTGCCAGCAGCTTATACGCAGGGATGTCTGACAATGAGCAGTTCTTC
CDR3 protein: CASSLYAGMSDNEQFF

J gene: TRBJ2-1
V gene: TRBV5-4
D gene: NA
clone size: NA
CDR3 DNA: TGTGCCAGCAGCTTGGATTCCAATGAGCAGTTCTTC
CDR3 protein: CASSLDSNEQFF

J gene: TRBJ2-1
V gene: TRBV9
D gene: TRBD2
clone size: NA
CDR3 DNA: TGTGCCAGCAGCCCGACTAGCGTCCTATCCCATGAGCAGTTCTTC
CDR3 protein: CASSPTSVLSHEQFF

J gene: TRBJ2-7
V gene: TRBV27
D gene: NA
clone size: few
CDR3 DNA: TGTGCCAGCAGTTTATCCTGGCAGGGATCGAGGTCCGAGCAGTACTTC
CDR3 protein: CASSLSWQGSRSEQYF

J gene: TRBJ2-3
V gene: TRBV7-2
D gene: TRBD2
clone size: NA
CDR3 DNA: TGTGCCAGCAACTTAGGGGGACTAGCGGGGGGAACTCCCACAGATACGCAGTATTTT
CDR3 protein: CASNLGGLAGGTPTDTQYF

J gene: TRBJ2-7
V gene: TRBV3-1
D gene: NA
clone size: NA
CDR3 DNA: TGTGCCAGCAGCCAAAAGGGATCCTCCTACGAGCAGTACTTC
CDR3 protein: CASSQKGSSYEQYF

J gene: TRBJ2-1
V gene: TRBV4-1
D gene: NA
clone size: NA
CDR3 DNA: TGCGCCAGCAGCCAAGAAACTGGGATTGAGCAGTTCTTC
CDR3 protein: CASSQETGIEQFF

J gene: TRBJ2-7
V gene: TRBV9
D gene: TRBD2
clone size: NA
CDR3 DNA: TGTGCCAGCAGCGTATGGGCTAGCGGGAGTCCCGAGCAGTACTTC
CDR3 protein: CASSVWASGSPEQYF

J gene: TRBJ2-1
V gene: TRBV4-1
D gene: TRBD1
clone size: many
CDR3 DNA: TGCGCCAGCAGCCAGCTATCGGGGGACAGGTACAATGAGCAGTTCTTC
CDR3 protein: CASSQLSGDRYNEQFF

J gene: TRBJ2-1
V gene: TRBV7-9
D gene: NA
clone size: NA
CDR3 DNA: TGTGCCAGCAGCTTATATTTGGGGGCCGTTTATTACAATGAGCAGTTCTTC
CDR3 protein: CASSLYLGAVYYNEQFF

J gene: TRBJ2-1
V gene: TRBV5-6
D gene: TRBD2
clone size: few
CDR3 DNA: TGTGCCAGCAGCTATGGACTAGCGGGAGTTAGTGAGCAGTTCTTC
CDR3 protein: CASSYGLAGVSEQFF

J gene: TRBJ1-1
V gene: TRBV12-3/TRBV12-4
D gene: NA
clone size: NA
CDR3 DNA: TGTGCCAGCAGTAACAGGTTACCGGGGGACACTGAAGCTTTCTTT
CDR3 protein: CASSNRLPGDTEAFF

J gene: TRBJ2-5
V gene: TRBV20-1
D gene: TRBD1
clone size: NA
CDR3 DNA: TGCAGTGCTTCCGGGACAGGGGGCGAGGAGACCCAGTACTTC
CDR3 protein: CSASGTGGEETQYF

J gene: TRBJ2-5
V gene: TRBV12-3/TRBV12-4
D gene: TRBD2
clone size: many
CDR3 DNA: TGTGCCAGCAGTTCTAGCGGGACCCAGTACTTC
CDR3 protein: CASSSSGTQYF

J gene: TRBJ1-3
V gene: TRBV20-1
D gene: TRBD1
clone size: NA
CDR3 DNA: TGCAGTGCTTTACTTACAGGGGCCGGAAACACCATATATTTT
CDR3 protein: CSALLTGAGNTIYF

J gene: TRBJ2-1
V gene: TRBV27
D gene: TRBD2
clone size: few
CDR3 DNA: TGTGCCAGCAGTTCGACTAGCGGGGGCCTATATAATGAGCAGTTCTTC
CDR3 protein: CASSSTSGGLYNEQFF

J gene: TRBJ2-1
V gene: TRBV12-5
D gene: NA
clone size: NA
CDR3 DNA: TGTGCTAGTGGTTTGGCCGGGGCGGGGGAGCAGTTCTTC
CDR3 protein: CASGLAGAGEQFF

J gene: TRBJ2-7
V gene: TRBV29-1
D gene: NA
clone size: many
CDR3 DNA: TGCAGCGTTGTTCAGGGAACCTACGAGCAGTACTTC
CDR3 protein: CSVVQGTYEQYF

J gene: TRBJ2-1
V gene: TRBV7-9
D gene: TRBD2
clone size: NA
CDR3 DNA: TGTGCCAGCAGCTTAAGGACTAGCGGCGTCTACAATGAGCAGTTCTTC
CDR3 protein: CASSLRTSGVYNEQFF

J gene: TRBJ2-1
V gene: TRBV24-1
D gene: NA
clone size: few
CDR3 DNA: TGTGCCACCAGTGACCATAGGGGGTACAATGAGCAGTTCTTC
CDR3 protein: CATSDHRGYNEQFF

J gene: TRBJ2-4
V gene: TRBV29-1
D gene: TRBD1
clone size: few
CDR3 DNA: TGCAGCGTTGATGGAGGGGGACAGGGACGGAATCAGTACTTC
CDR3 protein: CSVDGGGQGRNQYF

J gene: TRBJ2-7
V gene: TRBV2
D gene: TRBD1
clone size: few
CDR3 DNA: TGTGCCAGCAGTGATGGGACAGGGTACGAGCAGTACTTC
CDR3 protein: CASSDGTGYEQYF

J gene: TRBJ2-5
V gene: TRBV7-2
D gene: TRBD2
clone size: few
CDR3 DNA: TGTGCCAGCAGCTTAGCTGTAGCGGGAGGCTACCAAGAGACCCAGTACTTC
CDR3 protein: CASSLAVAGGYQETQYF

J gene: TRBJ2-1
V gene: TRBV3-1
D gene: NA
clone size: few
CDR3 DNA: TGTGCCAGCAGCCCGGGGAATACCTACAATGAGCAGTTCTTC
CDR3 protein: CASSPGNTYNEQFF

J gene: TRBJ2-7
V gene: TRBV4-1
D gene: TRBD1
clone size: NA
CDR3 DNA: TGCGCCAGCAGCCAATCCAGGGACAGGGGAAGCTACGAGCAGTACTTC
CDR3 protein: CASSQSRDRGSYEQYF

J gene: TRBJ2-1
V gene: TRBV5-1
D gene: TRBD2
clone size: few
CDR3 DNA: TGCGCCAGCAGCTTGGCCGGAGCGGGGCTTGGCAATGAGCAGTTCTTC
CDR3 protein: CASSLAGAGLGNEQFF

J gene: TRBJ2-2
V gene: TRBV5-6
D gene: NA
clone size: many
CDR3 DNA: TGTGCCAGCAGCTTGAATCCGAACACCGGGGAGCTGTTTTTT
CDR3 protein: CASSLNPNTGELFF

J gene: TRBJ2-7
V gene: TRBV2
D gene: TRBD1
clone size: few
CDR3 DNA: TGTGCCAGCAGTGGGTCCGGGACAGAGAGCTCCTACGAGCAGTACTTC
CDR3 protein: CASSGSGTESSYEQYF

J gene: TRBJ2-1
V gene: TRBV6-5
D gene: NA
clone size: NA
CDR3 DNA: TGTGCCAGCAGCACTAGGAGTGAGCAGTTCTTC
CDR3 protein: CASSTRSEQFF

J gene: TRBJ2-3
V gene: TRBV5-1
D gene: TRBD1
clone size: NA
CDR3 DNA: TGCGCCAGCAGTTACGGGACAGGGGGCACAGATACGCAGTATTTT
CDR3 protein: CASSYGTGGTDTQYF

J gene: TRBJ1-5
V gene: TRBV5-1
D gene: NA
clone size: NA
CDR3 DNA: TGCGCCAGCAGCTTTCTGGGGCGAACTAGCAATCAGCCCCAGCATTTT
CDR3 protein: CASSFLGRTSNQPQHF

J gene: TRBJ2-2
V gene: TRBV5-6
D gene: TRBD2
clone size: few
CDR3 DNA: TGTGCCAGCAGCTTGAGCGGGGGGATCAACACCGGGGAGCTGTTTTTT
CDR3 protein: CASSLSGGINTGELFF

J gene: TRBJ2-5
V gene: TRBV4-3
D gene: NA
clone size: few
CDR3 DNA: TGCGCCAGCAGCCAAGGGAATAGGGGAGGTGAGACCCAGTACTTC
CDR3 protein: CASSQGNRGGETQYF

J gene: TRBJ2-3
V gene: TRBV11-3
D gene: TRBD2
clone size: few
CDR3 DNA: TGTGCCAGCAGCTTAACCCCCCTCTTAAGGACTAGCTACGGCACAGATACGCAGTATTTT
CDR3 protein: CASSLTPLLRTSYGTDTQYF

J gene: TRBJ2-3
V gene: TRBV24-1
D gene: NA
clone size: few
CDR3 DNA: TGTGCCACCAGTGAATCCGGGATCGGCACAGATACGCAGTATTTT
CDR3 protein: CATSESGIGTDTQYF

J gene: TRBJ2-6
V gene: TRBV12-3/TRBV12-4
D gene: NA
clone size: NA
CDR3 DNA: TGTGCCAGCAGTTCCTCGACAGGGGCCAACGTCCTGACTTTC
CDR3 protein: CASSSSTGANVLTF

J gene: TRBJ1-5
V gene: TRBV4-1
D gene: NA
clone size: few
CDR3 DNA: TGCGCCAGCAGCCCCTACAGGGCCGCGGGCCAGCCCCAGCATTTT
CDR3 protein: CASSPYRAAGQPQHF